Listed here is a single T cell receptor (beta chain). Its antigen is still unknown. The sample is drawn from a study of beta chain features in type 1 diabetes. Study-wide results and caveats: PCR could preferentially amplify shorter templates, alike in patients and controls.

On average, the one heparinised blood draw given by each donor was approximately 120 mL. The entirety of the isolated RNA underwent reverse transcription, so expressed TCRB transcripts were sequenced. Measured with immunoSEQ multiplex PCR; TCRdb has only the in-frame clones, and not every one. The data show some 140,000 clones, about a tenth seen once. The V and J ends lost 4 bases and 4 bases, in that order; junction bases with no gene match: 6. This CDR3 is 14 amino acids long. In germline, CDR1 is SNHLY, CDR2 FYNNEI. Source material: central memory CD4+ T cells from blood. The rearrangement joins TRBV2 to TRBJ1-2; TRBD1 agrees at 7 bases. This clonotype was obtained from a young man in good health. The CDR3 loop reads CASSGTGLPYGYTF. Here the CDR3 DNA reads TGTGCCAGCAGTGGGACAGGCCTTCCCTATGGCTACACCTTC. Full variable domain (missing parts from reference TRBV2 and TRBJ1-2): EPEVTQTPSHQVTQMGQEVILRCVPISNHLYFYWYRQILGQKVEFLVSFYNNEISEKSEIFDDQFSVERPDGSNFTLKIRSTKLEDSAMYFCASSGTGLPYGYTFGSGTRLTVV.